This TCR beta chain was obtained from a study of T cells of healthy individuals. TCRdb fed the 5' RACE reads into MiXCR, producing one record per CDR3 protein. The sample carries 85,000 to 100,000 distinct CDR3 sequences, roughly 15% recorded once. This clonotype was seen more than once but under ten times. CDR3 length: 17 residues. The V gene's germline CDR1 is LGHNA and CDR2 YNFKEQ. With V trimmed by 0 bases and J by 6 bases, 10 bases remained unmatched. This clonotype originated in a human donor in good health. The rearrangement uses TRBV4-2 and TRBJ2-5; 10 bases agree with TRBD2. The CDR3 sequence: CASSQDVASGSGKTQYF. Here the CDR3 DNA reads TGTGCCAGCAGCCAAGATGTCGCTAGCGGGAGCGGGAAGACCCAGTACTTC.